The 25 T cell receptor beta chains below all came from one sample that was sequenced in a study of tumor-infiltrating lymphocytes in primary liver carcinoma. A primer in the constant region served to generate TCR beta cDNA from roughly 550 ng of total RNA. Slightly modified ARM-PCR served as the procedure for the TCR beta libraries. These libraries came from three rounds of nested multiplex PCR. A C-beta reverse primer was combined with TRBV1-TRBV30 forward primers in the first two PCR rounds, and each round had about 10 cycles. Via MiXCR, TCRdb re-called the multiplex PCR reads, giving one row per CDR3 protein. Seen here are about 200,000 distinct CDR3 sequences, less than 65% observed once, and the top ten hold around 7.1%. Extraction also yielded germline DNA, while blood RNA was obtained from unsorted whole blood. Material: peripheral blood. These receptors were obtained from a woman aged 55-70 years with primary liver carcinoma and hepatitis B virus infection.

This clonotype occurred once. The junction and the germline gene differ at one end; a read error may be behind it. The V call is TRBV6-1, the J call TRBJ1-2; 7 bases match TRBD1. Per the germline V gene, CDR1 is MNHNS and CDR2 is SASEGT. CDR3 length: 15 amino acids. The CDR3 bases are TGTGCCAGCAGTGAAGGGGAGACAGGGTACTATGGCCACACCTTC. Residues: CASSEGETGYYGHTF.

The V and J genes are TRBV12-3 or TRBV12-4 and TRBJ1-5; a weak D match, TRBD1 (5 bases). Trimming removed 4 bases at V and 2 bases at J, with 15 bases between. The CDR3 has 16 residues. CDR3 nucleotide sequence: TGTGCCAGCAGTTCCCGAGACGGGGCTGGCAATCAGCCCCAGCATTTT. Its protein is CASSSRDGAGNQPQHF.

This sequence joins TRBV5-1 and TRBJ2-7; 10 bases map to TRBD2. Germline loops: CDR1 SGHRS, CDR2 YFSETQ. With 3 bases clipped from V and 6 bases from J, the junction kept 6 bases outside the gene matches. The CDR3 has 14 amino acids. The CDR3 sequence is CASSSSSGSREQYF. CDR3 DNA: TGCGCCAGCAGCTCATCTAGCGGGAGTCGCGAGCAGTACTTC.

The gene calls are TRBV5-6 and TRBJ2-3, with a possible D match to TRBD1 (6 bases). The end of the DNA fits TRBJ1-5 better, so the J call may be wrong. This CDR3 comprises 14 residues. Germline V gene data show CDR1 as SGHDT and CDR2 as YYEEEE. CDR3 loop: CASSGGSASDTQHF. Written as DNA, the CDR3 is TGTGCCAGCAGCGGGGGCTCTGCATCAGATACGCAGCATTTT.

This sequence joins TRBV12-3 or TRBV12-4 and TRBJ1-2; D is unresolved. Trimming pared 3 bases from V and 0 bases from J, leaving 8 bases between. The CDR3 covers 14 residues. CDR3 nucleotide sequence: TGTGCCAGCAGTTTGGACTTAACTAACTATGGCTACACCTTC. As protein: CASSLDLTNYGYTF.

This clonotype was seen more than once but under ten times. This chain connects TRBV4-2 to TRBJ1-3, with TRBD1 as a possible D gene (6 bases). This CDR3 is built from 18 residues. V was pared by 5 bases and J by 0 bases, with 20 bases between. CDR1 LGHNA and CDR2 YNFKEQ come from the germline V gene. For the CDR3, the DNA is TGTGCCAGCAGCGTGGCGCTATCGACAGGAAACTCTGGAAACACCATATATTTT. Its translation is CASSVALSTGNSGNTIYF.

As for this clonotype: One end of the junction does not line up with germline, which may come from a read error. The CDR3 sequence: CASSMGGAYEPYF. As DNA, the CDR3 is TGTGCCAGCAGCATGGGCGGAGCCTACGAGCCGTACTTC. This rearrangement joins TRBV7-9 to TRBJ2-7; no firm D call. CDR1 is SEHNR, CDR2 FQNEAQ, per germline (reference sequence). This CDR3 comprises 13 residues.

The J gene is TRBJ2-7, the V gene TRBV11-2; maybe TRBD2 (7 bases). Deletions cut 7 bases from V and 6 bases from J, with 19 bases between. Germline assignment: CDR1 SGHAT and CDR2 FQNNGV. The CDR3 consists of 14 residues. The DNA for the CDR3 is TGTGCCAGCAACCAGCAGGGGAGGGCCTTCGAGCAGTACTTC. Its protein is CASNQQGRAFEQYF.

To note about this clonotype: A single base separates this from a much larger clone, so it may be a read error. The CDR3 loop is CASSQKDQFANEQYF. The CDR3 nucleotides are TGTGCCAGCAGCCAGAAGGACCAGTTCGCCAACGAGCAGTACTTC. V usage is TRBV7-9 and J usage is TRBJ2-7; D is ambiguous. Germline assignment: CDR1 SEHNR and CDR2 FQNEAQ (reference sequence). This CDR3 has 15 amino acids. The V gene lost 5 bases and the J gene lost 5 bases, with 19 bases spanning the gap.

Points on this clonotype: The conserved closing phenylalanine or tryptophan is absent in this CDR3, likely reflecting a read error. The V call is TRBV11-2, the J call TRBJ2-7; possible D gene TRBD2, 6 bases. The CDR3 sequence is 14 residues long. Germline V lookup: CDR1 SGHAT, CDR2 FQNNGV. The CDR3 DNA is TGCGCCAGCAATCTCGGCGGGACCCTCTACGAGCAGTACTTA. As protein: CASNLGGTLYEQYL.

J is TRBJ2-5 and V is TRBV6-1; 8 nucleotides match TRBD2. This CDR3 is built from 15 residues. Germline CDR1 MNHNS, CDR2 SASEGT. This chain's CDR3 is CVGSPSGGGRWTQYF. The CDR3 bases are TGTGTCGGCAGCCCATCCGGGGGGGGCCGGTGGACCCAGTACTTC.

This clonotype was seen at least ten times. The chain is built from TRBV13 and TRBJ2-6; D not resolved. Trimming removed 5 bases from V and 0 bases from J, with 2 bases in between. The CDR3 sequence is 13 residues long. CDR1 and CDR2 from the germline V gene are PRHDT and FYEKMQ (reference sequence). The CDR3 sequence is CASSISGANVLTF. DNA for the CDR3: TGTGCCAGCAGCATCTCTGGGGCCAACGTCCTGACTTTC.

Regarding this clonotype: This sequence may be a read error, since a much larger clone differs from it by one base. V usage is TRBV5-6 and J usage is TRBJ1-6; 7 nucleotides match TRBD1. Germline V gives CDR1 SGHDT, CDR2 YYEEEE. The CDR3 contains 14 residues. In nucleotides, the CDR3 is TGTGCCAGCAGCTGGGGGACAGAGGTTTCACTCCTCCACTTT. Its translation is CASSWGTEVSLLHF.

With regard to this clonotype: One junction end disagrees with the germline gene, perhaps due to a read error. V is TRBV29-1 and J is TRBJ2-2, with D perhaps TRBD1 (6 bases). Germline V gene sequence: CDR1 SQVTM, CDR2 ANQGSEA. The CDR3 consists of 15 residues. CDR3 amino acids: CSDPQGPANTGEPFF. The CDR3 region has the DNA TGCAGCGATCCACAGGGTCCGGCGAACACCGGGGAGCCGTTTTTT.

This clonotype was observed a handful of times. CDR3 in amino acids: CASSRGTSASETQYF. The DNA for the CDR3 is TGCGCCAGCAGCAGAGGGACTAGCGCCTCAGAGACCCAGTACTTC. J is TRBJ2-5 and V is TRBV5-1; 10 nucleotides line up with TRBD2. Losses at the gene ends were 4 bases for V and 4 bases for J; bases not matched to a gene: 7. The CDR3 covers 15 residues. In germline, CDR1 is SGHRS, CDR2 YFSETQ.

About this clonotype itself: With a much larger clone just one base away, this may be a read error. Likely a read error: the CDR3 ends without its conserved phenylalanine or tryptophan. The chain joins TRBV29-1 to TRBJ2-2, with D perhaps matching TRBD1 or TRBD2 (5 bases each). The germline gives CDR1 SQVTM, CDR2 ANQGSEA. The ends were cut back, 7 bases at V and 7 bases at J, with 22 bases in the middle. The CDR3 is made up of 15 amino acids. The CDR3 DNA follows: TGCAGCGCTATTAATGGGGCAGGGAGAGTCGGGGAGCTGTTTTCT. It specifies CSAINGAGRVGELFS.

The chain recombines TRBV6-6 with TRBJ2-7; no reliable D call. The CDR3 runs to 16 residues. Trimming shortened V by 5 bases and J by 2 bases, and 19 bases separated the two germline ends. Germline CDR1 is MNHNY and CDR2 is SVGAGI (reference sequence). The CDR3 loop is CASSPSVPISPYEQYF. DNA of the CDR3: TGTGCCAGCAGTCCCTCGGTACCTATATCTCCCTACGAGCAGTACTTC.

As regards this clonotype: This is likely a read error, given that the CDR3 carries no conserved phenylalanine or tryptophan at its end. The genes are TRBV11-2 and TRBJ2-7; 8 positions agree with TRBD1. The length of the CDR3 is 12 residues. Germline V gives CDR1 SGHAT, CDR2 FQNNGV. The CDR3 loop is CVSSRTGKEQYS. The CDR3 region has the DNA TGTGTCAGCAGCCGGACAGGGAAAGAGCAGTACTCC.

Regarding this clonotype: A much more abundant neighbour one base away suggests this may be a read error. The gene calls are TRBV6-1 and TRBJ1-4; D is undetermined. The germline V gene has CDR1 MNHNS and CDR2 SASEGT. This CDR3 region has 16 residues. The CDR3 sequence is CTSSEDLFATNEKLFF. The CDR3 DNA sequence: TGTACCAGCAGTGAAGATCTATTTGCAACTAATGAAAAACTGTTTTTT.

A remark on this clonotype: A read error is likely, as this CDR3 ends without the conserved phenylalanine or tryptophan. The rearrangement joins TRBV11-2 to TRBJ1-1; D is perhaps TRBD1 (6 bases). V gave up 8 bases and J gave up 1 base, with 11 bases separating them. The CDR3 consists of 13 residues. The germline gives CDR1 SGHAT, CDR2 FQNNGV. CDR3 loop: CASGLGQNTEAFL. The CDR3 DNA sequence: TGTGCCAGCGGCCTGGGACAGAACACTGAAGCTTTCCTT.

This clonotype was seen at least ten times. The V gene is TRBV6-5, the J gene TRBJ2-1; tentative D call: TRBD1 (5 bases). The germline V gene encodes CDR1 MNHEY and CDR2 SVGAGI. The CDR3 is 12 residues long. V was shortened by 8 bases and J by 4 bases, with 9 bases between the two germline ends. As DNA, the CDR3 is TGTGCCAGCTCCGCAGGGTACAATGAGCAGTTCTTC. This codes for CASSAGYNEQFF.

Remarks on this clonotype: Likely a read error: the CDR3 ends without its conserved phenylalanine or tryptophan. V is TRBV6-1 and J is TRBJ2-5, with a tentative D call TRBD1 (5 bases). Per germline, CDR1 MNHNS and CDR2 SASEGT. V lost 2 bases and J lost 5, with 15 bases in between. This CDR3 spans 15 amino acids. This CDR3 is CASSELGQLRETQYL. The CDR3 DNA reads TGTGCCAGCAGTGAATTGGGGCAGCTCCGGGAGACCCAGTACTTA.

About this clonotype itself: A junction end diverges from the germline sequence, so it may reflect a read error. The chain uses TRBV6-5 and TRBJ2-2, with a possible D match to TRBD2 (5 bases). Germline CDR1 is MNHEY and CDR2 is SVGAGI. This CDR3 comprises 14 residues. The CDR3 is CASSYSKGRGELLF. DNA of the CDR3: TGTGCCAGCAGTTACTCGAAGGGTCGTGGGGAGCTGTTATTT.

Concerning this clonotype: The germline gene is not matched at one end of the junction; a read error may be the cause. The V gene is TRBV6-1, the J gene TRBJ2-7; 7 positions agree with TRBD2. The germline gives CDR1 MNHNS, CDR2 SASEGT. The CDR3 is 15 residues long. CDR3 residues: CASSIGAGSEYDQYF. CDR3 DNA: TGTGCCAGCAGCATCGGAGCGGGATCTGAGTACGACCAGTACTTC.

Comments on this clonotype: One junction end disagrees with the germline gene, perhaps due to a read error. The chain links TRBV4-1 to TRBJ1-1; D remains ambiguous. Germline values: CDR1 MGHRA, CDR2 YSYEKL. This CDR3 comprises 14 residues. The CDR3 region is CASSRNLGNTGAFF. CDR3 DNA sequence: TGCGCCAGCAGCAGGAATTTGGGGAACACTGGAGCTTTCTTT.